Each of the 9 T cell receptor beta chains below was sequenced from the same sample in a study of T cell repertoires in cytomegalovirus infection. TCRdb ran MiXCR on the reads and lists one entry per CDR3 protein. The table includes 640,000 or so distinct CDR3 sequences, about 30% detected once. These receptors' antigens are unknown. The source was cultured PBMCs, collected from culture after CMV antigen stimulation. The receptors were gathered from a human donor in good health (CMV status not recorded). Some clones in this sample may be carry-over from other donors' samples.

This clonotype came up many times. J is TRBJ2-7 and V is TRBV6-1; D gene uncertain. Germline V CDR1 and CDR2: MNHNS, SASEGT. V was cut by 7 bases and J by 4 bases, with 14 bases left in between. There are 13 residues in the CDR3. CDR3 in amino acids: CASTRARAYEQYF. The CDR3 bases are TGTGCCAGCACTAGGGCTCGCGCTTACGAGCAGTACTTC.

There are a few counts of this clonotype. The chain links TRBV7-6 to TRBJ2-1; D is uncertain. Germline lookup yields CDR1 SGHVS and CDR2 FNYEAQ. V was clipped by 6 bases and J by 4 bases, with 7 bases between them. The CDR3 length is 12 residues. The CDR3 is CASRSPYNEQFF. In nucleotides, the CDR3 is TGTGCCAGCAGATCGCCTTACAATGAGCAGTTCTTC.

The chain couples TRBV10-2 to TRBJ1-5; TRBD1 matches 8 bases. Losses at the gene ends were 2 bases for V and 5 bases for J; bases not matched to a gene: 2. Germline assignment: CDR1 WSHSY and CDR2 SAAADI. This CDR3 spans 14 amino acids. CDR3 coding DNA: TGCGCCAGCAGTGAGGCGACAGGGGATCAGCCCCAGCATTTT. Amino acids: CASSEATGDQPQHF.

This chain links TRBV12-3 or TRBV12-4 with TRBJ1-1, with a tentative D call TRBD1 (5 bases). The CDR3 covers 13 residues. Trimming took 3 bases from V and 7 from J, leaving 12 bases between them. The CDR3 coding sequence is TGTGCCAGCAGTTTTTCCGGGGGGAGTGAAGCTTTCTTT. Its translation: CASSFSGGSEAFF.

This clonotype was recorded many times. This chain joins TRBV7-2 and TRBJ1-2; 8 bases line up with TRBD1. CDR3 length equals 14 residues. J gave up 3 bases and V 3 bases, and 3 bases lay outside the gene matches. Per germline, CDR1 SGHTA and CDR2 FQGNSA. The CDR3 DNA follows: TGTGCCAGCAGCTTCCAGGGGGCGGACTATGGCTACACCTTC. This translates into CASSFQGADYGYTF.

There are a few counts of this clonotype. This chain links TRBV11-2 with TRBJ1-1, with D possibly matching TRBD1 (6 bases). This CDR3 region has 14 residues. The ends were cut back, 5 bases at V and 1 base at J, with 11 bases in the middle. Germline lookup yields CDR1 SGHAT and CDR2 FQNNGV. The CDR3 sequence: CASSVQGTNTEAFF. In DNA, the CDR3 is TGTGCCAGCAGCGTACAGGGAACGAACACTGAAGCTTTCTTT. The whole variable domain, filled in from reference TRBV11-2 and TRBJ1-1, reads EAGVAQSPRYKIIEKRQSVAFWCNPISGHATLYWYQQILGQGPKLLIQFQNNGVVDDSQLPKDRFSAERLKGVDSTLKIQPAKLEDSAVYLCASSVQGTNTEAFFGQGTRLTVV.

The chain joins TRBV6-1 to TRBJ2-3; 10 bases line up with TRBD2. CDR1 and CDR2 from the germline V gene are MNHNS and SASEGT. The J segment lost 6 bases and the V segment lost 4 bases, leaving 7 bases of the junction unmatched. The CDR3 loop spans 15 amino acids. The CDR3 DNA reads TGTGCCAGCAGTGGTAGCGGGGGGTATGAGGATACGCAGTATTTT. It codes for CASSGSGGYEDTQYF.

The chain employs TRBV7-4 and TRBJ2-1, with D perhaps given as TRBD1 or TRBD2 (6 bases each). V shed 7 bases and J shed 8 bases, with 18 bases lying between them. Germline CDR1 reads SGHVT; CDR2 reads SQSDAQ. The CDR3 has 14 amino acids. The CDR3 reads CASTFKGGLDEQFF. The CDR3 nucleotides are TGTGCCAGCACCTTTAAAGGGGGGCTAGATGAGCAGTTCTTC.

V is TRBV13 and J is TRBJ2-7; possibly TRBD2 for D (5 bases). The CDR3 is 14 residues long. Trimming removed 7 bases from V and 0 bases from J, with 13 bases in between. Germline CDR1 reads PRHDT; CDR2 reads FYEKMQ (reference sequence). The CDR3 sequence: CASTEGKTSYEQYF. Written as DNA, the CDR3 is TGTGCCAGCACAGAGGGCAAAACCTCCTACGAGCAGTACTTC.